These 20 T cell receptor beta chains were sequenced from one sample in a study of radiation and T cells in renal cell carcinoma. Time point described: baseline pretreatment blood. Treatment described: 15 Gy SBRT to primary tumor, nephrectomy 4 weeks later. The data were produced by immunoSEQ multiplex PCR, yet TCRdb's version contains in-frame clones alone and is incomplete. The data show under 55,000 clones, 75% to 85% seen once. This material consisted of blood, taken from a patient whose treatment included radiotherapy and nephrectomy. The receptor source for this set is a woman aged 70 to 79 with renal cell carcinoma.

The chain carries TRBV7-2 and TRBJ2-5; 7 nucleotides match TRBD1. TRBJ2-7 explains the end of the DNA better; the J call may be wrong. The CDR3 spans 13 residues. Germline CDR1 reads SGHTA; CDR2 reads FQGNSA. The CDR3 sequence is CASSRDSSYEQYF. DNA for the CDR3: TGTGCCAGCAGCCGGGACAGCTCCTACGAGCAGTACTTC.

Here the CDR3 DNA reads TGTGCCAGCAGGACCCCGGGACAGGGGTCCTACGAGCAGTACTTC. As protein: CASRTPGQGSYEQYF. The chain carries TRBV11-2 and TRBJ2-7; 10 bases align to TRBD1. The ends lost 6 bases at V and 1 base at J; junction bases unmatched: 6. The CDR3 contains 15 residues. Germline lookup yields CDR1 SGHAT and CDR2 FQNNGV.

The J gene is TRBJ1-2, the V gene TRBV6-5; D is undetermined. Per germline, CDR1 MNHEY and CDR2 SVGAGI. This CDR3 has 13 amino acids. Trimming pared 7 bases from V and 1 base from J, leaving 10 bases between. CDR3 bases: TGTGCCAGCACCGCTTTCTTTAACTATGGCTACACCTTC. Protein sequence: CASTAFFNYGYTF.

This clone was seen a few times. The chain joins TRBV2 to TRBJ1-1, with D possibly TRBD1 on 6 matching bases. This CDR3 has 11 residues. V was cut by 6 bases and J by 9 bases, with 11 bases left in between. Germline values: CDR1 SNHLY, CDR2 FYNNEI. The chain's CDR3 is CASSVRDKAFF. CDR3 bases: TGTGCCAGCAGCGTAAGGGACAAAGCTTTCTTT.

The J gene is TRBJ2-2, the V gene TRBV29-1; tentatively, D is TRBD1 (5 bases). The CDR3 consists of 12 residues. Germline CDR1 SQVTM, CDR2 ANQGSEA. V lost 6 bases and J 3 bases, leaving 8 bases between the germline ends. In DNA, the CDR3 is TGCAGCGTCAGGGATTACACCGGGGAGCTGTTTTTT. This translates into CSVRDYTGELFF.

The chain uses TRBV11-3 and TRBJ2-1, with 8 positions matching TRBD2. CDR1 and CDR2 from the germline V gene are SGHNT and YENEEA. This CDR3 region has 13 residues. V lost 3 bases and J lost 8; bases outside the gene matches: 3. CDR3 residues: CASSFSGSDEQFF. The CDR3 DNA sequence: TGTGCCAGCAGCTTCAGCGGGAGTGATGAGCAGTTCTTC.

The CDR3 spells CATSRKRGASEQYF. The CDR3 DNA follows: TGTGCCACCAGCAGAAAGAGGGGGGCCAGCGAGCAGTACTTC. The J gene is TRBJ2-7, the V gene TRBV15, with D possibly called TRBD1 or TRBD2 (6 bases each). Looked up from germline, CDR1 is LNHNV and CDR2 is YYDKDF (reference sequence). The CDR3 runs 14 residues. Trimming stripped 2 bases from V and 6 bases from J, with 14 bases between.

The V call is TRBV6-6, the J call TRBJ2-5; weak D call: TRBD2 (5 bases). The CDR3 covers 15 residues. Deletions cut 7 bases from V and 5 bases from J, with 20 bases between. CDR1 MNHNY and CDR2 SVGAGI come from the germline V gene (reference sequence). CDR3 amino acids: CASTPLGGWGETQYF. The CDR3, as DNA: TGTGCCAGCACACCCCTTGGCGGGTGGGGTGAGACCCAGTACTTC.

In this sample, this clone turned up a few times. The V call is TRBV19, the J call TRBJ1-5; TRBD1 might be the D (5 bases). The CDR3 runs 15 residues. Germline V gene sequence: CDR1 LNHDA, CDR2 SQIVND (reference sequence). Between the trimmed V and J ends, which lost 6 bases and 2 bases, there was a span of 14 bases. The CDR3 loop reads CASSDQGRGNQPQHF. The CDR3 coding sequence is TGTGCCAGTAGCGACCAGGGAAGAGGCAATCAGCCCCAGCATTTT.

This chain joins TRBV19 and TRBJ2-6, with D perhaps matching TRBD1 (7 bases). Between the trimmed V and J ends, which lost 6 bases and 4 bases, there was a span of 10 bases. Germline CDR1 and CDR2: LNHDA and SQIVND (reference sequence). This CDR3 is 14 amino acids long. This chain's CDR3 is CASSQGGGANVLTF. The CDR3 nucleotides are TGTGCCAGTAGCCAGGGGGGCGGGGCCAACGTCCTGACTTTC.

The chain carries TRBV9 and TRBJ2-2; no reliable D call. The CDR3 spans 15 residues. Trimming removed 1 base from V and 4 bases from J, with 11 bases in between. Per germline, CDR1 SGDLS and CDR2 YYNGEE. CDR3 protein: CASSVSRSGTGELFF. The CDR3 bases are TGTGCCAGCAGCGTATCTCGGTCAGGCACCGGGGAGCTGTTTTTT. The variable domain in full, completed from reference TRBV9 and TRBJ2-2, reads DSGVTQTPKHLITATGQRVTLRCSPRSGDLSVYWYQQSLDQGLQFLIQYYNGEERAKGNILERFSAQQFPDLHSELNLSSLELGDSALYFCASSVSRSGTGELFFGEGSRLTVL.

The chain combines TRBV2 with TRBJ1-1; TRBD1 might be the D (5 bases). This CDR3 spans 12 amino acids. Per the germline V gene, CDR1 is SNHLY and CDR2 is FYNNEI. Trimming cost V 11 bases and J 3 bases, with 13 bases left between them. The CDR3 protein is CAPGDRHTEAFF. CDR3 nucleotides: TGTGCCCCCGGGGACCGCCACACTGAAGCTTTCTTT.

This chain connects TRBV7-2 to TRBJ2-3; 9 bases match TRBD2. Looked up from germline, CDR1 is SGHTA and CDR2 is FQGNSA. The CDR3 sequence is 19 residues long. V was clipped by 1 base and J by 2 bases; unmatched bases: 13. CDR3 region: CASSLDRMGGRALTDTQYF. The CDR3 DNA is TGTGCCAGCAGCTTAGATAGGATGGGCGGGAGGGCGCTCACAGATACGCAGTATTTT.

The rearrangement joins TRBV18 to TRBJ2-3; 8 positions match TRBD1. This CDR3 contains 18 residues. Germline CDR1 KGHSH, CDR2 LQKENI. Trimming at V came to 3 bases and at J to 6 bases, leaving 17 bases not matched to a gene. CDR3 coding DNA: TGTGCCAGCTCACCCCAGGGAACAGGGGGACCCTCGGGGGATACGCAGTATTTT. The encoded protein is CASSPQGTGGPSGDTQYF.

The chain employs TRBV5-6 and TRBJ1-1, with D perhaps TRBD1 (5 bases). Per the germline V gene, CDR1 is SGHDT and CDR2 is YYEEEE. This CDR3 comprises 15 residues. V was shortened by 1 base and J by 4 bases, with 14 bases between the two germline ends. The CDR3: CASSLSGEVSTEAFF. The CDR3 nucleotides are TGTGCCAGCAGCTTGTCGGGGGAAGTTAGCACTGAAGCTTTCTTT.

V and J are TRBV27 and TRBJ1-1; maybe TRBD1 (5 bases). The CDR3 extends over 15 amino acids. CDR1 is MNHEY, CDR2 SMNVEV, per germline (reference sequence). V lost 0 bases and J lost 4, with 12 bases in between. The CDR3 reads CASSLSGALRTEAFF. CDR3 DNA: TGTGCCAGCAGTTTATCAGGGGCGCTGCGCACTGAAGCTTTCTTT.

Here the CDR3 DNA reads TGTGCCAGCAGCGCTGACACTCTTTCTTGGGACACTGAAGCTTTCTTT. This sequence encodes CASSADTLSWDTEAFF. The V and J genes are TRBV5-6 and TRBJ1-1; D gene unclear. V was cut by 4 bases and J by 3 bases, with 19 bases left in between. The V gene's germline CDR1 is SGHDT and CDR2 YYEEEE. This CDR3 is built from 16 residues.

The V and J genes are TRBV5-1 and TRBJ2-3, with TRBD2 identical over 8 bases. The CDR3 totals 15 residues. Unmatched junction bases numbered 8, after V lost 6 bases and J lost 2 bases. Germline values: CDR1 SGHRS, CDR2 YFSETQ. CDR3 nucleotide sequence: TGCGCCAGCAAACCCTCAGCGGGGGCCACAGATACGCAGTATTTT. Translating gives CASKPSAGATDTQYF.

CDR3 nucleotides: TGTGCCAGCAGTCTAGGGCTACTAGCGGGAGGGAGCGAGCAGTACTTC. Translated: CASSLGLLAGGSEQYF. This sequence joins TRBV7-2 and TRBJ2-7, with 13 bases lining up with TRBD2. There are 16 residues in the CDR3. Germline loops: CDR1 SGHTA, CDR2 FQGNSA. The ends lost 6 bases at V and 6 bases at J; junction bases unmatched: 11. Based on the CDR3 plus reference TRBV7-2 and TRBJ2-7, the full variable domain is GAGVSQSPSNKVTEKGKDVELRCDPISGHTALYWYRQSLGQGLEFLIYFQGNSAPDKSGLPSDRFSAERTGGSVSTLTIQRTQQEDSAVYLCASSLGLLAGGSEQYFGPGTRLTVT.

This clone was seen at least ten times. Other DNA sequences within the sample encode an identical CDR3. V gene TRBV9 combines with J gene TRBJ2-2; tentatively, D is TRBD1 (7 bases). Germline values: CDR1 SGDLS, CDR2 YYNGEE. There are 13 residues in the CDR3. Trimming took 3 bases from V and 8 from J, leaving 11 bases between them. CDR3: CASSGRGPGELFF. The CDR3 coding sequence is TGTGCCAGCAGCGGGAGGGGGCCTGGGGAGCTGTTTTTT.